A single sample gave rise to the 12 T cell receptor beta chains below, sequenced in a study of cytomegalovirus exposure and HLA in healthy donors. A multiplex PCR was run with 60 Vbeta primers and 13 Jbeta primers. Assay: immunoSEQ multiplex PCR; the TCRdb copy retains only in-frame clones and omits some. The sample lists 100,000 to 150,000 clones, 65% to 80% occurring once. Input material: PBMCs. The receptors here all came from a woman between 40 and 50 years old in good health and CMV-seronegative.

The chain is built from TRBV6-1 and TRBJ1-1; D possibly corresponds to TRBD1 (6 bases). The V gene lost 5 bases and the J gene lost 1 base, with 8 bases spanning the gap. The CDR3 loop spans 13 amino acids. Germline V CDR1 and CDR2: MNHNS, SASEGT. The CDR3 bases are TGTGCCAGCAGTTTACAGGGGAACACTGAAGCTTTCTTT. Amino acids: CASSLQGNTEAFF.

This clone was counted only a few times. The chain links TRBV14 to TRBJ1-1; 9 nucleotides line up with TRBD1. There are 14 residues in the CDR3. Germline CDR1 is SGHDN and CDR2 is FVKESK. The V segment lost 4 bases and the J segment 6 bases; nucleotides outside the gene matches: 6. The CDR3 sequence is CASSRRTGAAEAFF. Here the CDR3 DNA reads TGTGCCAGCAGCCGCAGGACAGGGGCTGCTGAAGCTTTCTTT.

This clone was counted between two and nine times. The J gene is TRBJ1-1, the V gene TRBV6-5; possibly TRBD1 for D (6 bases). This CDR3 has 13 residues. Trimming cost V 8 bases and J 1 base, with 11 bases left between them. Germline values: CDR1 MNHEY, CDR2 SVGAGI. Written as DNA, the CDR3 is TGTGCCAGCTGCAGGACAGCGAACACTGAAGCTTTCTTT. This codes for CASCRTANTEAFF.

The rearrangement joins TRBV6-5 to TRBJ1-5; 8 bases are shared with TRBD1. Germline CDR1 reads MNHEY; CDR2 reads SVGAGI. The CDR3 runs to 15 residues. V lost 6 bases to trimming and J lost 0 bases; unmatched junction nucleotides: 4. The CDR3 region has the DNA TGTGCCAGCAGCCCTGGGACAGGTAGCAATCAGCCCCAGCATTTT. Protein sequence: CASSPGTGSNQPQHF.

This chain joins TRBV7-6 and TRBJ2-7; tentative D call: TRBD1 (5 bases). Germline CDR1 and CDR2: SGHVS and FNYEAQ. The CDR3 is 13 residues long. Deletions cut 5 bases from V and 3 bases from J, with 11 bases between. Here the CDR3 reads CASSRGHLYEQYF. The CDR3 DNA reads TGTGCCAGCAGCCGAGGACACCTCTACGAGCAGTACTTC. The full variable domain, in which reference TRBV7-6 and TRBJ2-7 provide the parts outside the CDR3, is GAGVSQSPRYKVTKRGQDVALRCDPISGHVSLYWYRQALGQGPEFLTYFNYEAQQDKSGLPNDRFSAERPEGSISTLTIQRTEQRDSAMYRCASSRGHLYEQYFGPGTRLTVT.

The gene calls are TRBV5-1 and TRBJ2-5; D is uncertain. The V and J ends lost 2 bases and 1 base respectively, with 9 bases between them. The CDR3 loop spans 14 amino acids. Looked up from germline, CDR1 is SGHRS and CDR2 is YFSETQ. CDR3 loop: CASSFLPAQETQYF. CDR3 DNA: TGCGCCAGCAGCTTTCTACCCGCCCAAGAGACCCAGTACTTC.

V and J are TRBV7-7 and TRBJ2-5; 11 positions match TRBD2. With 5 bases clipped from V and 2 bases from J, the junction kept 7 bases outside the gene matches. The CDR3 contains 16 residues. Germline CDR1 SSHAT, CDR2 FNYEAQ (reference sequence). The CDR3 nucleotides read TGTGCCAGCAGCCCCATCGGGACTAGCGGACAAGAGACCCAGTACTTC. This sequence encodes CASSPIGTSGQETQYF. The complete variable domain, with remaining parts taken from reference TRBV7-7 and TRBJ2-5, reads GAGVSQSPRYKVTKRGQDVTLRCDPISSHATLYWYQQALGQGPEFLTYFNYEAQPDKSGLPSDRFSAERPEGSISTLTIQRTEQRDSAMYRCASSPIGTSGQETQYFGPGTRLLVL.

The V and J genes are TRBV20-1 and TRBJ1-5; D unresolved. Trimming removed 4 bases from V and 5 bases from J, with 6 bases in between. The CDR3 has 11 residues. The germline V gene encodes CDR1 DFQATT and CDR2 SNEGSKA (reference sequence). The CDR3 protein is CSAIPDQPQHF. Here the CDR3 DNA reads TGCAGTGCTATCCCGGATCAGCCCCAGCATTTT.

This chain links TRBV2 with TRBJ2-1, with 11 bases lining up with TRBD2. With 3 bases clipped from V and 15 bases from J, the junction kept 16 bases outside the gene matches. This CDR3 has 16 amino acids. The germline V gene encodes CDR1 SNHLY and CDR2 FYNNEI. CDR3 loop: CASSEMGSGNGLAGFF. DNA for the CDR3: TGTGCCAGCAGTGAGATGGGGTCGGGCAACGGACTAGCGGGGTTCTTC. Together with reference TRBV2 and TRBJ2-1, the CDR3 gives the full variable domain: EPEVTQTPSHQVTQMGQEVILRCVPISNHLYFYWYRQILGQKVEFLVSFYNNEISEKSEIFDDQFSVERPDGSNFTLKIRSTKLEDSAMYFCASSEMGSGNGLAGFFGPGTRLTVL.

CDR3 loop: CASSFISRGGAGNEQFF. The CDR3 nucleotides read TGTGCCAGCAGTTTTATTTCTCGGGGGGGCGCGGGCAATGAGCAGTTCTTC. This rearrangement joins TRBV28 to TRBJ2-1; 8 nucleotides match TRBD2. Germline lookup yields CDR1 MDHEN and CDR2 SYDVKM. The CDR3 covers 17 residues. V trimming: 3 bases; J trimming: 6 bases; junction bases outside the gene matches: 13.

This chain links TRBV18 with TRBJ2-7; 8 bases fit TRBD1. The CDR3 loop spans 15 amino acids. The junction had 8 bases not matched to a gene; V was cut back by 4 bases and J by 3 bases. CDR1 and CDR2 from the germline V gene are KGHSH and LQKENI. This chain's CDR3 is CASSQGTGDFYEQYF. The DNA for the CDR3 is TGTGCCAGCTCACAAGGGACAGGCGATTTCTACGAGCAGTACTTC.

Comment on this clone: The junction differs from germline at one of its ends, possibly a read error. The chain is built from TRBV13 and TRBJ2-7, with TRBD2 matching 8 bases. Per the germline V gene, CDR1 is PRHDT and CDR2 is FYEKMQ (reference sequence). The CDR3 has 16 residues. This CDR3 reads CAGSLGVGGAAYEQYF. CDR3 sequence (DNA): TGTGCCGGCAGCTTAGGCGTCGGGGGGGCCGCCTACGAGCAGTACTTC.